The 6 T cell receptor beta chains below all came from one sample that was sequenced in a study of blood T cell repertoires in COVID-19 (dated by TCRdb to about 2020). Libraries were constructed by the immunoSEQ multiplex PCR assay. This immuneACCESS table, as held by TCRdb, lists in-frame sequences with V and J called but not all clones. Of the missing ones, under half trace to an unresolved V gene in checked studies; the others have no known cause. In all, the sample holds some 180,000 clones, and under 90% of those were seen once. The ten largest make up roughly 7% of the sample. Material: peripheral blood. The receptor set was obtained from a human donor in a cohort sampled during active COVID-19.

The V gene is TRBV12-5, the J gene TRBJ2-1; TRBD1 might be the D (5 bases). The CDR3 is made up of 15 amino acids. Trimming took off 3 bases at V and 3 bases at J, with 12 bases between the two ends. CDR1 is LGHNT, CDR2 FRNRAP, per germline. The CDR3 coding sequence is TGTGCTAGTGGTTTTCAGCAGGGCGACTACAATGAGCAGTTCTTC. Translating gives CASGFQQGDYNEQFF.

CDR3 coding DNA: TGCGCCAGCAGGGATCCCAGGGGCACAGATACGCAGTATTTT. Protein: CASRDPRGTDTQYF. The rearrangement uses TRBV10-2 and TRBJ2-3; TRBD1 is a possible D gene (5 bases). The CDR3 loop spans 14 amino acids. Germline CDR1 is WSHSY and CDR2 is SAAADI. V was cut by 6 bases and J by 1 base, with 11 bases left in between.

CDR3 protein: CATSRDQGGGYTF. In DNA, the CDR3 is TGTGCCACCAGCAGAGATCAGGGTGGGGGCTACACCTTC. The chain joins TRBV15 to TRBJ1-2; D is possibly TRBD1 (5 bases). Trimming took off 0 bases at V and 8 bases at J, with 10 bases between the two ends. The CDR3 is 13 amino acids. From germline, CDR1 is LNHNV and CDR2 YYDKDF (reference sequence).

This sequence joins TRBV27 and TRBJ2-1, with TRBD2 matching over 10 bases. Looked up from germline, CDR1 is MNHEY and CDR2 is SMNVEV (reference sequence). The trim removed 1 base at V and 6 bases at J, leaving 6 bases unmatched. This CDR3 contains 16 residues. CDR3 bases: TGTGCCAGCAGTTTATTAGCGGGGGGCCGTGGCAATGAGCAGTTCTTC. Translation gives CASSLLAGGRGNEQFF.

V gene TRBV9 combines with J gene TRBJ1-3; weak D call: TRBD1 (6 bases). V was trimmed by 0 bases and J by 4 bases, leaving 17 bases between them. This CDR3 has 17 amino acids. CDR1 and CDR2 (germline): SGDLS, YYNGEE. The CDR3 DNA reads TGTGCCAGCAGCGTAGCTGGCAGGGGAGCATCCGGAAACACCATATATTTT. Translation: CASSVAGRGASGNTIYF.

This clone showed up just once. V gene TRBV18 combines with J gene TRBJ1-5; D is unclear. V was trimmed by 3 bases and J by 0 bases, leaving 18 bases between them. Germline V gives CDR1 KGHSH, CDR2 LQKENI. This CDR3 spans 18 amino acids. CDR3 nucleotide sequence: TGTGCCAGCTCACCGAGGAGGGTCAGCGTCTATAGCAATCAGCCCCAGCATTTT. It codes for CASSPRRVSVYSNQPQHF. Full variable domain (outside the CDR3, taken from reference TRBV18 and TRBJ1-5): NAGVMQNPRHLVRRRGQEARLRCSPMKGHSHVYWYRQLPEEGLKFMVYLQKENIIDESGMPKERFSAEFPKEGPSILRIQQVVRGDSAAYFCASSPRRVSVYSNQPQHFGDGTRLSIL.